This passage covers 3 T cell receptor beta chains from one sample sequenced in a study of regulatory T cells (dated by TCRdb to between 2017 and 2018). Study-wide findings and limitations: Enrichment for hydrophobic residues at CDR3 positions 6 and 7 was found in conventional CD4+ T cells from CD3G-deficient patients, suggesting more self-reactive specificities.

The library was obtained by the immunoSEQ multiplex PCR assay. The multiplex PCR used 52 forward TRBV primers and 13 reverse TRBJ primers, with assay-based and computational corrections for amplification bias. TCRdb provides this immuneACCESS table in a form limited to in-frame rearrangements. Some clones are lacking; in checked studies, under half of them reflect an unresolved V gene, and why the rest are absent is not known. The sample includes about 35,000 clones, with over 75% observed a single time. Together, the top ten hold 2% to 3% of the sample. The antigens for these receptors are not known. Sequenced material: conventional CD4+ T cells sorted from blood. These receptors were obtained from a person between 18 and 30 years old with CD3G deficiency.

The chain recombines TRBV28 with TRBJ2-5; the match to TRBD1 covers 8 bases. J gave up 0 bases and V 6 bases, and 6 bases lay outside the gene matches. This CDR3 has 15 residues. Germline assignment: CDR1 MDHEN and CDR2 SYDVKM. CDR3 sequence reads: CASSPGTGHQETQYF. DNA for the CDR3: TGTGCCAGCAGCCCTGGGACAGGCCACCAAGAGACCCAGTACTTC.

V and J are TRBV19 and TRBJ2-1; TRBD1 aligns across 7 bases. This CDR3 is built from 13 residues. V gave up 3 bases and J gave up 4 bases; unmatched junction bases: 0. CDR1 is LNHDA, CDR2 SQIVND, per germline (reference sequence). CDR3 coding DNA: TGTGCCAGTAGTATGACAGGGTACAATGAGCAGTTCTTC. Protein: CASSMTGYNEQFF. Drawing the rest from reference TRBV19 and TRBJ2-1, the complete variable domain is DGGITQSPKYLFRKEGQNVTLSCEQNLNHDAMYWYRQDPGQGLRLIYYSQIVNDFQKGDIAEGYSVSREKKESFPLTVTSAQKNPTAFYLCASSMTGYNEQFFGPGTRLTVL.

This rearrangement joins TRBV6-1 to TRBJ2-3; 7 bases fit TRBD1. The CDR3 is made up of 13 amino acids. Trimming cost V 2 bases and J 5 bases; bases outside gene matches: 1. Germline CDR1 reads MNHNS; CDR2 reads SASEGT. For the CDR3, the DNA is TGTGCCAGCAGTGAAACAGGGGTAGATACGCAGTATTTT. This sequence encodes CASSETGVDTQYF.